Listed below are T cell receptor beta chains from one sample, sequenced in a study of response to subunit inactivated influenza vaccine. TCRdb re-analysed the RT-PCR reads in MiXCR, keeping a single row per CDR3 protein. The table has more than 200,000 distinct CDR3 sequences, more than 9% seen once. Sequenced here: non-naive T cells sorted from PBMCs, sampled 14 to 15 days before vaccination. These TCRs come from a man aged 50-60 years who received an inactivated influenza vaccine. The CDR3 runs from the conserved cysteine through the conserved F or W. Fields, in order: CDR3 length, J gene, D gene, clone size, V gene, CDR3 DNA, CDR3 protein. The D gene is left open where the match is weak. Some rows have no size entry. The others give once, few or many, or a class for an expanded clone.

len: 15
j_gene: TRBJ2-5
d_gene: NA
abundance: NA
v_gene: TRBV6-2/TRBV6-3
CDR3nt: TGTGCCAGCAGTCCTCAGGGCGGAAGGCAAGAGACCCAGTACTTC
CDR3aa: CASSPQGGRQETQYF

len: 16
j_gene: TRBJ2-2
d_gene: NA
abundance: NA
v_gene: TRBV5-1
CDR3nt: TGCGCCAGCAGCGCGGGGACGGCGTACCAGACCGGGGAGCTGTTTTTT
CDR3aa: CASSAGTAYQTGELFF

len: 15
j_gene: TRBJ2-7
d_gene: NA
abundance: few
v_gene: TRBV10-3
CDR3nt: TGTGCCATCAGTAGGGCGAACAGGGACCTCTACGAGCAGTACTTC
CDR3aa: CAISRANRDLYEQYF

len: 14
j_gene: TRBJ2-2
d_gene: NA
abundance: few
v_gene: TRBV6-4
CDR3nt: TGTGCCAGCGCAAGTGAGTGGTACACCGGGGAGCTGTTTTTT
CDR3aa: CASASEWYTGELFF

len: 16
j_gene: TRBJ2-1
d_gene: TRBD2
abundance: NA
v_gene: TRBV4-1
CDR3nt: TGCGCCAGCAGCCAAGAAGGGACTAGCGGGAAAGGTGAGCAGTTCTTC
CDR3aa: CASSQEGTSGKGEQFF

len: 15
j_gene: TRBJ2-2
d_gene: NA
abundance: NA
v_gene: TRBV3-1
CDR3nt: TGTGCCGCCAGCCAAGAGCTCAGGGCCACCGGGGAGCTGTTTTTT
CDR3aa: CAASQELRATGELFF

len: 14
j_gene: TRBJ1-6
d_gene: TRBD1
abundance: NA
v_gene: TRBV3-1
CDR3nt: TGTGCCAGCAGCCAAGGGACAGGGGTTTCACCCCTCCACTTT
CDR3aa: CASSQGTGVSPLHF

len: 16
j_gene: TRBJ1-5
d_gene: TRBD1
abundance: many
v_gene: TRBV5-1
CDR3nt: TGCGCCAGCAGCCCGGGGACAGGGGGCGGCAATCAGCCCCAGCATTTT
CDR3aa: CASSPGTGGGNQPQHF

len: 18
j_gene: TRBJ2-1
d_gene: NA
abundance: many
v_gene: TRBV5-1
CDR3nt: TGCGCCAGCAGCTTGGCCATTGGCTCAGTCAGACTATACAATGAGCAGTTCTTC
CDR3aa: CASSLAIGSVRLYNEQFF

len: 13
j_gene: TRBJ1-2
d_gene: NA
abundance: many
v_gene: TRBV7-9
CDR3nt: TGTGCCAGCAACCAGTGGGAGGGGACCGGCTACACCTTC
CDR3aa: CASNQWEGTGYTF

len: 12
j_gene: TRBJ2-1
d_gene: NA
abundance: few
v_gene: TRBV6-5
CDR3nt: TGTGCCAGCAGACGACAGTACAATGAGCAGTTCTTC
CDR3aa: CASRRQYNEQFF

len: 16
j_gene: TRBJ2-3
d_gene: NA
abundance: few
v_gene: TRBV7-2
CDR3nt: TGTGCCAGCAGCTTAGTGGCGGTGACTAGCACAGATACGCAGTATTTT
CDR3aa: CASSLVAVTSTDTQYF

len: 13
j_gene: TRBJ2-7
d_gene: NA
abundance: NA
v_gene: TRBV7-3
CDR3nt: TGTGCCAGCAGCTTAACTTCCGGTTCCGAGCAGTACTTC
CDR3aa: CASSLTSGSEQYF

len: 14
j_gene: TRBJ2-5
d_gene: NA
abundance: few
v_gene: TRBV5-1
CDR3nt: TGCGCCAGCAGCTTGGGAGTCAGGGCAGAGACCCAGTACTTC
CDR3aa: CASSLGVRAETQYF

len: 16
j_gene: TRBJ2-3
d_gene: TRBD1
abundance: NA
v_gene: TRBV30
CDR3nt: TGTGCCTGGAGTGTACCGGGACAGGGCCCTACAGATACGCAGTATTTT
CDR3aa: CAWSVPGQGPTDTQYF

len: 18
j_gene: TRBJ2-3
d_gene: TRBD2
abundance: many
v_gene: TRBV24-1
CDR3nt: TGTGCCACCAGTGACCCGACACCTAGCGGGGGGGCCACAGATACGCAGTATTTT
CDR3aa: CATSDPTPSGGATDTQYF

len: 15
j_gene: TRBJ2-5
d_gene: NA
abundance: few
v_gene: TRBV5-1
CDR3nt: TGCGCCAGCAGCTACCAGACGGTCCACCAAGAGACCCAGTACTTC
CDR3aa: CASSYQTVHQETQYF

len: 12
j_gene: TRBJ1-5
d_gene: NA
abundance: NA
v_gene: TRBV30
CDR3nt: TGTGCCTGGAGTTTTATGAATCAGCCCCAGCATTTT
CDR3aa: CAWSFMNQPQHF

len: 14
j_gene: TRBJ2-3
d_gene: NA
abundance: few
v_gene: TRBV24-1
CDR3nt: TGTGCCACCATGGGGCTCAAACCCACAGATACGCAGTATTTT
CDR3aa: CATMGLKPTDTQYF

len: 14
j_gene: TRBJ1-1
d_gene: NA
abundance: NA
v_gene: TRBV2
CDR3nt: TGTGCCAGCAGTCCTGGGCCCAGGGGCACTGAAGCTTTCTTT
CDR3aa: CASSPGPRGTEAFF

len: 17
j_gene: TRBJ2-7
d_gene: TRBD1
abundance: NA
v_gene: TRBV11-2
CDR3nt: TGTGCCAGCAGGGGTCCCGGGACAGAACCGGGATTCTACGAGCAGTACTTC
CDR3aa: CASRGPGTEPGFYEQYF

len: 15
j_gene: TRBJ2-5
d_gene: TRBD1
abundance: many
v_gene: TRBV28
CDR3nt: TGTGCCAGCAGTTCAAATCAGGGGGTCAAGGTGACCCAGTACTTC
CDR3aa: CASSSNQGVKVTQYF

len: 14
j_gene: TRBJ2-5
d_gene: NA
abundance: few
v_gene: TRBV7-8
CDR3nt: TGTGCCAGCAGCAAAGGGGAGTTAGCTGGGACCCAGTACTTC
CDR3aa: CASSKGELAGTQYF

len: 13
j_gene: TRBJ1-4
d_gene: NA
abundance: NA
v_gene: TRBV27
CDR3nt: TGTGCCAGCAGTTCCCGGGCTAATGAAAAACTGTTTTTT
CDR3aa: CASSSRANEKLFF

len: 14
j_gene: TRBJ1-2
d_gene: NA
abundance: few
v_gene: TRBV5-4
CDR3nt: TGTGCCAGCAGTCGGGTCTCCGGGGCCTATGGCTACACCTTC
CDR3aa: CASSRVSGAYGYTF

len: 16
j_gene: TRBJ2-5
d_gene: TRBD2
abundance: many
v_gene: TRBV4-2
CDR3nt: TGTGCCAGCAGCCAAGATGCCAGCGGGGGAGGAGAGACCCAGTACTTC
CDR3aa: CASSQDASGGGETQYF

len: 13
j_gene: TRBJ2-2
d_gene: NA
abundance: few
v_gene: TRBV12-3/TRBV12-4
CDR3nt: TGTGCCAGCAGCCCCGGGATCACCGGGGAGCTGTTTTTT
CDR3aa: CASSPGITGELFF

len: 13
j_gene: TRBJ2-1
d_gene: NA
abundance: NA
v_gene: TRBV7-8
CDR3nt: TGTGCCAGCAAATGGGACTCCTACAATGAGCAGTTCTTC
CDR3aa: CASKWDSYNEQFF

len: 15
j_gene: TRBJ2-7
d_gene: NA
abundance: few
v_gene: TRBV6-2/TRBV6-3
CDR3nt: TGTGCCAGCAGTCACCAGACAGTCCATACCTACGAGCAGTACTTC
CDR3aa: CASSHQTVHTYEQYF

len: 14
j_gene: TRBJ1-2
d_gene: NA
abundance: NA
v_gene: TRBV4-2
CDR3nt: TGTGCCAGCAGCCAAGACGGCAGCGGGCCTGGCTACACCTTC
CDR3aa: CASSQDGSGPGYTF

len: 13
j_gene: TRBJ2-7
d_gene: NA
abundance: NA
v_gene: TRBV5-1
CDR3nt: TGCGCCAGCAGGTTTGGGGGCGACGACGAGCAGTACTTC
CDR3aa: CASRFGGDDEQYF

len: 11
j_gene: TRBJ2-7
d_gene: NA
abundance: few
v_gene: TRBV28
CDR3nt: TGTGCCAGCAGTTCCAACGCCGAGCAGTACTTC
CDR3aa: CASSSNAEQYF

len: 14
j_gene: TRBJ2-7
d_gene: NA
abundance: many
v_gene: TRBV7-2
CDR3nt: TGTGCCAGCAGGGGTTTGGGGTCCTCCTACGAGCAGTACTTC
CDR3aa: CASRGLGSSYEQYF

len: 13
j_gene: TRBJ1-6
d_gene: NA
abundance: few
v_gene: TRBV28
CDR3nt: TGTGCCAGCAGACAGGAACCTAATTCACCCCTCCACTTT
CDR3aa: CASRQEPNSPLHF